The sequence of this T cell receptor beta chain was determined in a study of tumor and adjacent non-tumor tissue in lung cancer. Study background: Patients were aged about 31 to 76, nine to eleven men and about 5 women, stage I to III.

Study findings and constraints: Normal lung showed higher cumulative top 100 clone frequency than tumor.

This sample's RNA came from whole unsorted tissue. TCRbeta libraries were built with three rounds of nested PCR, modified from ARM-PCR. One entry per CDR3 protein, called by TCRdb with MiXCR from the multiplex PCR reads. This table has roughly 81,000 distinct CDR3 sequences, 55% to 70% appearing once. The CDR3 runs to 13 residues. The V gene's germline CDR1 is DFQATT and CDR2 SNEGSKA (reference sequence). A note on this clonotype: What it recognizes is unknown. Sequence at one end of the junction differs from germline and may be a read error.

The receptor was isolated from a woman aged 70 to 79 with non-small cell lung cancer. The V gene is TRBV20-1, the J gene TRBJ2-6; maybe TRBD1 (5 bases). The sample consisted of lung tumor tissue. CDR3 nucleotides: TGCAGCTCACAAGTCTTTGGGGCCAACGTCCCGACTTTC. Translated: CSSQVFGANVPTF.